The 21 T cell receptor beta chains presented below share a single source sample, sequenced in a study of T cell changes during pregnancy in multiple sclerosis (dated by TCRdb to between 2018 and 2021). Library preparation used the immunoSEQ multiplex PCR assay. TCRdb retrieved this table from immuneACCESS and kept in-frame rearrangements only. Not all clones are present; in checked studies, unresolved V genes account for under half, and no reason is known for the remainder. The sample has 30,000 to 45,000 clones on record, 88% of them singletons. More than 0.95% of the sample rests with the top ten. This material consisted of CD4+ T cells from peripheral blood mononuclear cells, taken before pregnancy. These receptors all stem from a female donor with multiple sclerosis, enrolled in a pregnancy study.

DNA for the CDR3: TGTGCCAGCAGTTACTCTCAGGGGAATCAGCCCCAGCATTTT. The encoded protein is CASSYSQGNQPQHF. The chain is built from TRBV6-5 and TRBJ1-5, with a possible D match to TRBD1 (6 bases). The CDR3 length is 14 residues. The germline V gene has CDR1 MNHEY and CDR2 SVGAGI. The V gene lost 0 bases and the J gene lost 4 bases, with 7 bases spanning the gap.

The rearrangement joins TRBV6-5 to TRBJ1-1, with unresolved D. Germline-derived CDR1 and CDR2 are MNHEY and SVGAGI. With 0 bases removed from V and 0 bases from J, the gap between germline ends came to 5 bases. The CDR3 extends over 14 amino acids. CDR3 in DNA: TGTGCCAGCAGTTACTCGTTAGTGAACACTGAAGCTTTCTTT. Translated: CASSYSLVNTEAFF.

The V and J genes are TRBV7-9 and TRBJ2-5; D gene unclear. Germline V gene sequence: CDR1 SEHNR, CDR2 FQNEAQ (reference sequence). Trimming cost V 1 base and J 5 bases, with 8 bases left between them. This CDR3 is 13 amino acids long. CDR3 nucleotides: TGTGCCAGCAGCTTAGGTAGAGGCGAGACCCAGTACTTC. This codes for CASSLGRGETQYF.

The rearrangement links TRBV5-1 to TRBJ1-1, with 7 bases matching TRBD1. V lost 4 bases to trimming and J lost 5 bases; unmatched junction nucleotides: 11. Germline CDR1 SGHRS, CDR2 YFSETQ. The CDR3 contains 15 residues. CDR3 nucleotides: TGCGCCAGCAGCCCCCCCCAGGGGGTCACAACTGAAGCTTTCTTT. This gives the protein CASSPPQGVTTEAFF.

The chain employs TRBV11-1 and TRBJ2-3; 13 bases align to TRBD2. With V trimmed by 9 bases and J by 3 bases, 3 bases remained unmatched. Germline CDR1 SGHAT, CDR2 FQDESV (reference sequence). CDR3 length: 14 residues. The CDR3 sequence: CASKLAGGTDTQYF. CDR3 DNA sequence: TGTGCCAGTAAACTAGCGGGAGGGACAGATACGCAGTATTTT.

J is TRBJ2-7 and V is TRBV6-1; the D is unclear. This CDR3 spans 13 amino acids. V was trimmed by 6 bases and J by 3 bases, leaving 12 bases between them. Germline CDR1 MNHNS, CDR2 SASEGT. The CDR3 is CASSPESGYEQYF. CDR3 nucleotide sequence: TGTGCCAGCAGCCCCGAGTCAGGCTACGAGCAGTACTTC.

CDR3 nucleotides: TGTGCCAGCAGGGGGACAGGGAGTGGAAACACCATATATTTT. Amino acid sequence: CASRGTGSGNTIYF. The chain uses TRBV6-5 and TRBJ1-3, with 9 bases aligning to TRBD1. The CDR3 has 14 amino acids. Germline-derived CDR1 and CDR2 are MNHEY and SVGAGI. J lost 3 bases, V lost 6 bases, and 3 bases had no gene match.

The chain uses TRBV4-1 and TRBJ2-1, with no clear D. Germline V gene lookup returns CDR1 MGHRA and CDR2 YSYEKL. The CDR3 is 13 residues long. V was cut by 0 bases and J by 12 bases, with 12 bases left in between. Here the CDR3 reads CASSQEGGPRQFF. The CDR3, as DNA: TGCGCCAGCAGCCAAGAGGGTGGGCCACGGCAGTTCTTC.

This sequence joins TRBV19 and TRBJ2-3; 7 positions agree with TRBD2. The CDR3 sequence is 15 residues long. The junction had 12 bases not matched to a gene; V was cut back by 6 bases and J by 6 bases. Germline V gives CDR1 LNHDA, CDR2 SQIVND (reference sequence). The CDR3 bases are TGTGCCAGTAGGGCTTTGCGGGAGCAACGTGATACGCAGTATTTT. Protein: CASRALREQRDTQYF.

V and J are TRBV6-5 and TRBJ2-1, with D perhaps matching TRBD2 (6 bases). CDR3 size: 13 residues. Per germline, CDR1 MNHEY and CDR2 SVGAGI. Trimming pared 5 bases from V and 7 bases from J, leaving 12 bases between. The CDR3, as DNA: TGTGCCAGCAGTCCATATGGGGGGAATGAGCAGTTCTTC. Amino acids: CASSPYGGNEQFF.

The CDR3 DNA follows: TGCGCCAGCAGCTTGGGCGGAGAGCACTACGAGCAGTACTTC. Protein sequence: CASSLGGEHYEQYF. The rearrangement uses TRBV5-1 and TRBJ2-7; no firm D call. The germline gives CDR1 SGHRS, CDR2 YFSETQ. This CDR3 is 14 amino acids long. V was pared by 0 bases and J by 3 bases, with 10 bases between.

The V and J genes are TRBV18 and TRBJ1-1; D is undetermined. This CDR3 spans 15 amino acids. From germline, CDR1 is KGHSH and CDR2 LQKENI. V lost 5 bases and J lost 5, with 18 bases in between. The CDR3 region has the DNA TGTGCCAGCTCATCGAATAGAGTTGAACTGACTGAAGCTTTCTTT. Protein: CASSSNRVELTEAFF.

V and J are TRBV7-9 and TRBJ2-7; 16 bases align to TRBD2. Germline CDR1 is SEHNR and CDR2 is FQNEAQ (reference sequence). The CDR3 has 18 residues. J gave up 2 bases and V 3 bases, and 7 bases lay outside the gene matches. The CDR3 region is CASSFVPGLAGGPYEQYF. The CDR3 DNA sequence: TGTGCCAGCAGCTTCGTCCCGGGACTAGCGGGAGGGCCCTACGAGCAGTACTTC. The variable domain in full, with the rest retrieved from reference TRBV7-9 and TRBJ2-7, is DTGVSQNPRHKITKRGQNVTFRCDPISEHNRLYWYRQTLGQGPEFLTYFQNEAQLEKSRLLSDRFSAERPKGSFSTLEIQRTEQGDSAMYLCASSFVPGLAGGPYEQYFGPGTRLTVT.

The chain joins TRBV30 to TRBJ2-7; the match to TRBD1 covers 9 bases. V gave up 5 bases and J gave up 5 bases; unmatched junction bases: 4. The CDR3 totals 12 residues. From germline, CDR1 is GTSNPN and CDR2 SVGIG (reference sequence). The CDR3 loop is CAWEGTGNEQYF. CDR3 nucleotide sequence: TGTGCCTGGGAAGGGACAGGGAACGAGCAGTACTTC. Using reference TRBV30 and TRBJ2-7 for the parts outside the CDR3, the full variable domain is SQTIHQWPATLVQPVGSPLSLECTVEGTSNPNLYWYRQAAGRGLQLLFYSVGIGQISSEVPQNLSASRPQDRQFILSSKKLLLSDSGFYLCAWEGTGNEQYFGPGTRLTVT.

CDR3 DNA sequence: TGTGCCAGCAGTGACCCAACTAGCGGGAGATTATTTGAGCAGTTCTTC. Translated: CASSDPTSGRLFEQFF. This sequence joins TRBV25-1 and TRBJ2-1; TRBD2 aligns across 11 bases. Germline V gives CDR1 MGHDK, CDR2 SYGVNS. With V trimmed by 3 bases and J by 9 bases, 10 bases remained unmatched. This CDR3 has 16 residues.

The chain employs TRBV29-1 and TRBJ1-1; TRBD1 matches 7 bases. V dropped 4 bases and J dropped 8; count of bases not matched to a gene: 10. Looked up from germline, CDR1 is SQVTM and CDR2 is ANQGSEA. The CDR3 consists of 13 residues. CDR3: CSVVYGAGGEAFF. DNA of the CDR3: TGCAGCGTTGTTTACGGGGCAGGGGGGGAAGCTTTCTTT.

The chain recombines TRBV27 with TRBJ2-1; 10 bases match TRBD2. V shed 4 bases, J shed 7 bases, and the junction held 16 bases outside the gene matches. The CDR3 extends over 18 amino acids. Germline V gene sequence: CDR1 MNHEY, CDR2 SMNVEV (reference sequence). The CDR3 DNA sequence: TGTGCCAGCAGTTCGTACCTAACTCAGCGGGAGGGCGGGAATGAGCAGTTCTTC. Amino acid sequence: CASSSYLTQREGGNEQFF.

The rearrangement joins TRBV30 to TRBJ2-7; TRBD1 aligns across 9 bases. The CDR3 sequence is 17 residues long. CDR1 is GTSNPN and CDR2 is SVGIG in the germline V gene (reference sequence). V dropped 3 bases and J dropped 5; count of bases not matched to a gene: 17. The CDR3: CAWRKGREGTGYDEQYF. CDR3 nucleotide sequence: TGTGCCTGGAGGAAGGGGAGGGAAGGGACAGGGTACGACGAGCAGTACTTC.

The V call is TRBV14, the J call TRBJ2-2; D might be TRBD2 (6 bases). The V gene lost 2 bases and the J gene lost 3 bases, with 10 bases spanning the gap. The V gene's germline CDR1 is SGHDN and CDR2 FVKESK. The CDR3 runs 15 residues. The CDR3 reads CASSQSRGYTGELFF. The DNA of the CDR3 is TGTGCCAGCAGCCAATCACGGGGGTACACCGGGGAGCTGTTTTTT.

V usage is TRBV7-9 and J usage is TRBJ1-1; D gene uncertain. This CDR3 is built from 14 residues. Trimming removed 1 base from V and 1 base from J, with 7 bases in between. The germline gives CDR1 SEHNR, CDR2 FQNEAQ (reference sequence). This CDR3 is CASSLGSKNTEAFF. CDR3 coding DNA: TGTGCCAGCAGCTTAGGCAGTAAGAACACTGAAGCTTTCTTT.

The chain joins TRBV5-5 to TRBJ1-4; 8 positions agree with TRBD1. Trimming took 3 bases from V and 0 from J; bases not matched to a gene: 10. The CDR3 is made up of 18 amino acids. Germline CDR1 reads SGHKS; CDR2 reads YYEKEE (reference sequence). CDR3 bases: TGTGCCAGCAGCTCGCCGGACAGGGCAGCGACAACTAATGAAAAACTGTTTTTT. Amino acid sequence: CASSSPDRAATTNEKLFF.